These T cell receptor beta chains were read from a single sample in a study of monozygotic twins with inflammatory bowel disease. Following a re-call of the 5' RACE reads, TCRdb has one entry per CDR3 protein and lacks DNA. This table holds about 160,000 distinct CDR3 sequences. The sequenced sample was blood. These receptors were taken from a human donor with ulcerative colitis or Crohn's disease, or a healthy co-twin of an affected twin (not recorded which). CDR3s include the opening cysteine and the closing phenylalanine or tryptophan.

V gene: TRBV4-2; J gene: TRBJ2-4; CDR3 protein: CASSQVDGEGNIQYF
V gene: TRBV4-2; J gene: TRBJ2-2; CDR3 protein: CASSQDRGVFTGELFF
V gene: TRBV25-1; J gene: TRBJ2-7; CDR3 protein: CASSPHPGQGTNEQYF
V gene: TRBV7-3; J gene: TRBJ2-1; CDR3 protein: CASSLSGTSGQFF
V gene: TRBV7-3; J gene: TRBJ2-2; CDR3 protein: CASSLIWGSGRANTGELFF
V gene: TRBV6-2/TRBV6-3; J gene: TRBJ2-7; CDR3 protein: CASSYSSHEQYF
V gene: TRBV24-1; J gene: TRBJ2-3; CDR3 protein: CATSDLDGIKSQYF
V gene: TRBV12-3/TRBV12-4; J gene: TRBJ1-6; CDR3 protein: CASSPSYNSPLHF
V gene: TRBV20-1; J gene: TRBJ1-5; CDR3 protein: CSAPIQPGNQPQHF
V gene: TRBV12-3/TRBV12-4; J gene: TRBJ1-3; CDR3 protein: CASSFRTVGNTIYF
V gene: TRBV5-6; J gene: TRBJ2-6; CDR3 protein: CASSLFSAGANVLTF
V gene: TRBV30; J gene: TRBJ1-1; CDR3 protein: CAWSVAGNTEAFF
V gene: TRBV11-3; J gene: TRBJ2-1; CDR3 protein: CASSLDSITGGVYNEQFF
V gene: TRBV14; J gene: TRBJ2-5; CDR3 protein: CASSTWEGQETQYF
V gene: TRBV5-1; J gene: TRBJ2-7; CDR3 protein: CASAQTSGTYEQYF
V gene: TRBV21-1; J gene: TRBJ2-2; CDR3 protein: CASSTPGLAGVVNTGELFF
V gene: TRBV19; J gene: TRBJ2-2; CDR3 protein: CASRLQGIGELFF
V gene: TRBV7-8; J gene: TRBJ2-5; CDR3 protein: CASSSRGAGTETQYF
V gene: TRBV20-1; J gene: TRBJ2-7; CDR3 protein: CSARIPPAEPSYEQYF
V gene: TRBV10-1; J gene: TRBJ2-7; CDR3 protein: CASSDKRRANEQYF
V gene: TRBV6-4; J gene: TRBJ2-1; CDR3 protein: CASSASGISREQFF
V gene: TRBV5-1; J gene: TRBJ2-7; CDR3 protein: CASSLEDRLQDEQYF
V gene: TRBV20-1; J gene: TRBJ2-3; CDR3 protein: CSATPLAGSTDTQYF
V gene: TRBV5-4; J gene: TRBJ2-5; CDR3 protein: CAGSTGNPMGETQYF
V gene: TRBV3-1; J gene: TRBJ2-4; CDR3 protein: CASSQDWGERYF
V gene: TRBV20-1; J gene: TRBJ2-2; CDR3 protein: CSARQREATGELFF
V gene: TRBV28; J gene: TRBJ1-2; CDR3 protein: CASSFPGQGRLYGYTF
V gene: TRBV5-6; J gene: TRBJ2-1; CDR3 protein: CASSDDRTSQFYNEQFF
V gene: TRBV24-1; J gene: TRBJ2-5; CDR3 protein: CATSDLPSGSRETQYF
V gene: TRBV15; J gene: TRBJ1-1; CDR3 protein: CATSSESTEAFF
V gene: TRBV24-1; J gene: TRBJ2-3; CDR3 protein: CATSDIQLSTDTQYF
V gene: TRBV6-1; J gene: TRBJ2-7; CDR3 protein: CASSVRDRAYEQYF
V gene: TRBV6-2/TRBV6-3; J gene: TRBJ2-1; CDR3 protein: CASSSPGAEQFF
V gene: TRBV25-1; J gene: TRBJ2-7; CDR3 protein: CASIPAGVGEQYF
V gene: TRBV4-2; J gene: TRBJ2-1; CDR3 protein: CASSQGSRRNSYNEQFF
V gene: TRBV6-5; J gene: TRBJ2-3; CDR3 protein: CASSYSFRDSTDTQYF
V gene: TRBV12-3/TRBV12-4; J gene: TRBJ1-5; CDR3 protein: CASSLARDSHQPQHF
V gene: TRBV4-1; J gene: TRBJ2-1; CDR3 protein: CASSQLGKTGLAYNEQFF
V gene: TRBV29-1; J gene: TRBJ1-2; CDR3 protein: CSVDGVRNYGYTF
V gene: TRBV12-3/TRBV12-4; J gene: TRBJ2-1; CDR3 protein: CASSSPLGIDEQFF
V gene: TRBV4-2; J gene: TRBJ2-1; CDR3 protein: CASSQAGGTSGEQFF
V gene: TRBV20-1; J gene: TRBJ2-7; CDR3 protein: CSALAGGRNSYEQYF
V gene: TRBV15; J gene: TRBJ1-2; CDR3 protein: CATSRVQGPEGGYTF
V gene: TRBV27; J gene: TRBJ2-1; CDR3 protein: CASSLVAGEGNEQFF
V gene: TRBV10-3; J gene: TRBJ2-7; CDR3 protein: CAITPNFYEQYF
V gene: TRBV5-5; J gene: TRBJ2-1; CDR3 protein: CASSSASGNEQFF